This TCR beta chain comes out of a study of T cell responses to AZD1222 COVID-19 vaccine. Study-wide results and limits: Baseline antibody screening turned up just a handful of seropositive AZD1222 recipients.

As to this clone: Its antigen is unidentified. At one end the junction does not follow the germline gene, possibly because of a read error.

CDR1 and CDR2 (germline): LGHDT, YNNKEL (reference sequence). This CDR3 comprises 13 residues. Only in-frame clones appear in the TCRdb table, and some are missing; sequencing was by immunoSEQ multiplex PCR. There are about 55,000 clones in the sample; about 90% occur only once, and roughly 2% lies in the top ten. Source: peripheral blood, taken on day 0 of AZD1222 vaccination. This receptor was taken from an adult in good health. The chain joins TRBV3-1 (or the pseudogene TRBV3-2) to TRBJ2-1, with D maybe TRBD2 (6 bases). This chain's CDR3 is CASRQRGENEQFF. The CDR3 DNA reads TGTGCCAGCCGCCAACGCGGGGAGAATGAGCAGTTCTTC.